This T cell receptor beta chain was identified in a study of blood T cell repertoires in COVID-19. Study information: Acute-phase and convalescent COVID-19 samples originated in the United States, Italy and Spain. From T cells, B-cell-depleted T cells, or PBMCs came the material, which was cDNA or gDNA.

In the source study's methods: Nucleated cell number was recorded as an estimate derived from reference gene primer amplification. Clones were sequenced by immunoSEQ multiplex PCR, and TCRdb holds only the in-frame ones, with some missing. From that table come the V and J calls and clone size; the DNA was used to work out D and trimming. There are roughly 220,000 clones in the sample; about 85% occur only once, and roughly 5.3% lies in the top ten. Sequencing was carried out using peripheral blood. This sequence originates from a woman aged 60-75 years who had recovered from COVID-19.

This chain's CDR3 is CASSPRSQETQYF. The CDR3 bases are TGTGCCAGCAGCCCGCGGAGCCAAGAGACCCAGTACTTC. The chain carries TRBV7-9 and TRBJ2-5; the D is unclear. This CDR3 comprises 13 residues. The V gene lost 5 bases and the J gene lost 1 base, with 8 bases spanning the gap. Germline V gives CDR1 SEHNR, CDR2 FQNEAQ (reference sequence).